This TCR beta chain was sequenced for a study of prognosis after radiotherapy for stage I lung cancer. Study details: Individuals diagnosed with stage I non-small cell lung cancer underwent enrollment between 2018 and January 2019. Radiotherapy: SBRT, 3 to 5 fractions, biologically effective dose at least 100 Gy. No significant progression was observed in 15 patients, whereas several developed distant metastases a median of 7 months after radiotherapy.

The study amplified the TCR beta CDR3 region from genomic DNA. This amplification was carried out by two rounds of multiplex PCR. Each TRBV and TRBJ gene had its own primer in the first PCR round. TCRdb reanalysed the multiplex PCR reads using MiXCR and keeps one entry per CDR3 protein. The repertoire holds tens of thousands of distinct CDR3 sequences, with under 45% as singletons. Trimming took 3 bases from V and 6 from J, leaving 14 bases between them. This CDR3 region has 15 residues. The material was PBMCs, obtained before or after stereotactic body radiation therapy (not recorded which). The rearrangement uses TRBV12-3 or TRBV12-4 and TRBJ1-4; tentative D call: TRBD1 (5 bases). This TCR came from a donor older than 45 with non-small cell lung cancer. CDR3 in DNA: TGTGCCAGCAGTTTTGGAAGGGGCGTTCATGAAAAACTGTTTTTT. Residues: CASSFGRGVHEKLFF.